Listed here is a single T cell receptor (beta chain). No cognate antigen has been identified for it. No base quality information exists; no much larger clone differs at one position. Trimming costs V 6 bases and J 6 bases, and their ends lie 12 bases apart. In the germline V gene (reference sequence), CDR1 corresponds to MNHEY and CDR2 to SMNVEV. The CDR3 goes from the cysteine to the phenylalanine over 13 residues. Only the CDR3 portion is preserved as DNA: 39 bases, with reading frame beginning at the first base. The data were obtained in a study of blood T cell repertoires in COVID-19 (dated by TCRdb to the early 2020s). Some background on the complete study: The collaborator samples originated in the United States, Italy and Spain and spanned the acute and convalescent phases of COVID-19. A de-identified subject ID, COVID-19 status, age in years and sex were almost always included in the sample metadata. The repertoires were released in a freely available public database meant as a resource for research on the immune response to SARS-CoV-2. Deeply sampled blood TCRbeta repertoires from subjects exposed to, actively infected with, or recovered from COVID-19 were included in the dataset. The samples were drawn from the first 160 participants of the ongoing ImmuneRACE study and from 1,254 subjects provided by 6 global collaborators. The prospective study material was composed of cDNA or gDNA derived from T cells, B-cell-depleted T cells, or PBMCs. Where available, HLA class I and class II types were taken from metadata supplied by the sample provider and were not determined by assay-based typing.

What the authors observed across the whole study: The amount of clinical and demographic metadata varied by source and participant and was provided uncurated.

TCRbeta CDR3 regions were amplified from genomic DNA by means of the immunoSEQ Assay, a bias-controlled multiplex PCR. Per the original workflow: The number of nucleated cells in each sample was estimated by amplification of reference gene primers within the assay. To quantify the absolute abundance of each unique TCRbeta CDR3 rearrangement, sequence reads were collapsed and filtered. For each sample, productive Simpson clonality was calculated as the square root of Simpson's diversity index across productive rearrangements. TCRdb's version of the immuneACCESS table is confined to in-frame rearrangements and falls short of the full clone set. An unresolved V gene accounts for under half of the shortfall where checked; the remainder is of unknown origin. V, J and clone size were drawn from that table, and D and trimming were deduced from the DNA. Recorded for this sample are 270,000 or so clones; 83% of them occurred a single time. Jointly, the top ten make up roughly 9.4% of the sample.

A second Seattle source provided samples from volunteer blood donors who had recovered from COVID-19. Collaborating institutions collected whole blood in K2EDTA tubes following their own protocols. For TCRbeta analysis, collaborators shipped samples in one of three forms: frozen whole blood, isolated PBMCs, or DNA extracted from either of those sample types. The sample comprised peripheral blood. The chain joins TRBV27 to TRBJ1-5, with no confident D gene call. The receptor was isolated from a woman aged 45-65 years who had recovered from COVID-19. CDR3 protein: CASSLSGGQPQHF. In nucleotides, the sequence is TGTGCCAGCAGCCTAAGTGGTGGTCAGCCCCAGCATTTT.